The source of this T cell receptor beta chain is a study of blood T cell repertoires in COVID-19. Across the study: Some COVID-19 samples were acute and others convalescent; all came from the United States, Italy and Spain. Nucleic acid was either cDNA or gDNA, and it came from T cells, B-cell-depleted T cells, or PBMCs.

Germline CDR1 and CDR2: MNHEY and SMNVEV (reference sequence). The CDR3 totals 16 residues. The V end was cut by 2 bases, the J end by 1 base, with 11 bases between. Study processing details: It was from reference gene primer amplification that nucleated cell counts were estimated. TCRdb keeps only in-frame clones here, not all; method: immunoSEQ multiplex PCR. That table supplies the V and J calls and clone size; D and trimming were determined from the DNA. The sample carries roughly 25,000 clones, 86% recorded once. This TCR was sampled from an elderly woman with acute or convalescent COVID-19. Sequenced input: peripheral blood. V gene TRBV27 combines with J gene TRBJ2-2; D is uncertain. The CDR3: CASSLRLGLNTGELFF. In DNA, the CDR3 is TGTGCCAGCAGTTTACGGTTGGGCTTGAACACCGGGGAGCTGTTTTTT.